This record covers a single TCR beta chain. This sample is part of a study of blood T cell repertoires in COVID-19. Study as a whole: Samples came from the United States, Italy and Spain, spanning acute and convalescent COVID-19. The analysed material was cDNA or gDNA that came from T cells, B-cell-depleted T cells, or PBMCs.

V shed 1 base, J shed 5 bases, and the junction held 8 bases outside the gene matches. Germline lookup yields CDR1 SGHTA and CDR2 FQGTGA. The CDR3 is 16 amino acids. In the authors' workflow: Using reference gene primer amplification, nucleated cell counts were estimated. Assay used: immunoSEQ multiplex PCR; TCRdb lists only in-frame clones, some missing. V and J calls and clone size follow that table, whereas D and trimming were derived from the DNA. The sample includes 250,000 to 300,000 clones, 70% to 90% of them seen just once. Sequencing input: peripheral blood. This receptor was taken from a man younger than 30 with active or convalescent COVID-19. The chain uses TRBV7-3 and TRBJ2-3; 8 positions agree with TRBD2. The CDR3 sequence is CASSLIPGGRGDTQYF. The CDR3 coding sequence is TGTGCCAGCAGCTTAATTCCGGGGGGGCGTGGAGATACGCAGTATTTT.